This T cell receptor beta chain was recorded in a study of regulatory T cells in long-lasting Graves disease. Across the study: Newly diagnosed Graves' patients had under 3 months of antithyroid drugs. Study-level points and caveats: Persistent disease exhibited a predilection for TRBV28, TRBJ1-2 and TRBJ2-5. Results may be inaccurate due to the small sample size.

Time point: newly diagnosed GD, antithyroid drugs for less than 3 months. PBMC RNA was the source of the TCR library. Through Arm-PCR of CDR3 regions and iRepertoire HTBI primers, TCR beta libraries were built. TCRdb ran MiXCR on the multiplex PCR reads and lists one entry per CDR3 protein. Here the sample spans about 620,000 distinct CDR3 sequences, 15% to 20% being singletons. The germline gives CDR1 MDHEN, CDR2 SYDVKM. The CDR3 sequence is 17 residues long. This clonotype has just a few counts. The antigen is undetermined. Sequence at one end of the junction differs from germline and may be a read error. This sample also appeared in a second study, on T cells in Graves' hyperthyroidism and ophthalmopathy. From that report: Exclusion of a patient resulted from uncontrolled infection, other autoimmune disease, pregnancy or lactation.

The rearrangement joins TRBV28 to TRBJ2-4; 9 bases align to TRBD1. This sample comprised peripheral blood mononuclear cells (PBMCs), obtained at new diagnosis, from a patient treated with antithyroid drugs. This sequence was found in a woman in her 30s with Graves disease. The CDR3 DNA follows: TGTGCCGGCAGATCTACAAACCGGGACAGGGTTGGGAACATTCAGTACTTC. It is translated as CAGRSTNRDRVGNIQYF.